Listed below are T cell receptor beta chains from one sample, sequenced in a study of blood T cell repertoires in COVID-19. Generated by immunoSEQ multiplex PCR, the TCRdb table keeps only in-frame clones and is missing some. Of 180,000 or so clones in the sample, 65% to 85% were seen once. Sequencing was carried out using PBMCs or T cells enriched from blood (not recorded which). The receptors here all came from a woman aged 55-69 years who had recovered from COVID-19. Each CDR3 is given with its conserved first and last residue. D genes are given only for firm matches. Size tells how often a clone was seen (once, few, many) or the class of an expanded clone, and some rows leave it out.

J | size | V | D | DNA | CDR3
TRBJ1-1 | few | TRBV12-3/TRBV12-4 | - | TGTGCCAGCAGTTTATCTATGAACACTGAAGCTTTCTTT | CASSLSMNTEAFF
TRBJ2-1 | - | TRBV29-1 | TRBD2 | TGCAGCGTCCGCCGGCTAGCGGGAGACAATGAGCAGTTCTTC | CSVRRLAGDNEQFF
TRBJ2-1 | - | TRBV30 | - | TGTGCCTGGAGCCTGGGGGGCTCCTACAATGAGCAGTTCTTC | CAWSLGGSYNEQFF
TRBJ2-7 | - | TRBV5-1 | - | TGCGCCAGCAGCTTGAGCTATGGCTCCTACGAGCAGTACTTC | CASSLSYGSYEQYF
TRBJ2-7 | - | TRBV5-1 | - | TGCGCCAGCAGCCCAGACTACCTATTCTACGAGCAGTACTTC | CASSPDYLFYEQYF
TRBJ2-7 | few | TRBV27 | - | TGTGCCAGCAGTTTAGGTAGTCGGTACGAGCAGTACTTC | CASSLGSRYEQYF
TRBJ1-1 | - | TRBV5-1 | - | TGCGCCAGCAGCCCAATGAAGCAGAACACTGAAGCTTTCTTT | CASSPMKQNTEAFF
TRBJ1-4 | - | TRBV3-1/TRBV3-2 | - | TGTGCCAGCAGCCAAGCCGGAAAACTGTTTTTT | CASSQAGKLFF
TRBJ1-1 | - | TRBV27 | TRBD1 | TGTGCCAGCAGTTTCTCGACAGGGAGTGAAGCTTTCTTT | CASSFSTGSEAFF
TRBJ2-3 | - | TRBV5-4 | - | TGTGCCAGCAGCACCCGGGTAAACCTGGTAGATACGCAGTATTTT | CASSTRVNLVDTQYF
TRBJ1-1 | - | TRBV5-1 | - | TGCGCCAGCAGCTTGGAGGTAGGGGTTAACACTGAAGCTTTCTTT | CASSLEVGVNTEAFF
TRBJ2-7 | once | TRBV11-2 | - | TGTGCCAGCAGCTTAGATCCTCAGTCCTACGAGCAGTACTTC | CASSLDPQSYEQYF
TRBJ2-1 | - | TRBV15 | - | TGTGCCACCAGCAGAGAAGGGCTAGCGTCGAATGAGCAGTTCTTC | CATSREGLASNEQFF
TRBJ1-4 | - | TRBV27 | TRBD1 | TGTGCCAGCAAGGACAGGGGAGGTTCGAGGGAAAAACTGTTTTTT | CASKDRGGSREKLFF
TRBJ1-1 | - | TRBV5-1 | - | TGCGCCAGCAGCTTTTACTCGGAGACTGAAGCTTTCTTT | CASSFYSETEAFF
TRBJ2-3 | - | TRBV9 | - | TGTGCCAGCAGCGTGGGGGCAAGCACAGATACGCAGTATTTT | CASSVGASTDTQYF
TRBJ1-3 | - | TRBV3-1/TRBV3-2 | TRBD1 | TGTGCCAGCAGCCAGTGGACAGGACTCACAGGAAACACCATATATTTT | CASSQWTGLTGNTIYF
TRBJ2-1 | few | TRBV10-1 | - | TGCGCCAGCAGCCTGACAGCAAATCCTTACAATGAGCAGTTCTTC | CASSLTANPYNEQFF
TRBJ1-5 | - | TRBV24-1 | - | TGTGCCACCAGTGGGGACAACAATCAGCCCCAGCATTTT | CATSGDNNQPQHF
TRBJ1-6 | - | TRBV9 | TRBD1 | TGTGCCAGCGGGACAGGAATCGTTCCCCTCCACTTT | CASGTGIVPLHF
TRBJ2-7 | - | TRBV3-1/TRBV3-2 | - | TGTGCCAGCAGCTCCCGTCTATCACTTAACTCCTACGAGCAGTACTTC | CASSSRLSLNSYEQYF
TRBJ2-2 | - | TRBV7-2 | TRBD2 | TGTGCCAGCAGCCAACTAGCGGCCGGGGAGCTGTTTTTT | CASSQLAAGELFF
TRBJ2-3 | - | TRBV7-3 | TRBD2 | TGTGCCAGCTCGAGCGGGAGGGCAACAGATACGCAGTATTTT | CASSSGRATDTQYF
TRBJ2-7 | - | TRBV28 | TRBD1 | TGTGCCAGCAGTTTAAGGGCTTCCGGGACAGGGTCCGAGCAGTACTTC | CASSLRASGTGSEQYF
TRBJ1-2 | - | TRBV19 | TRBD1 | TGTGCCAGTAGTACCCCGGGACAGGGGGTATATGGCTACACCTTC | CASSTPGQGVYGYTF